This T cell receptor (beta chain) is from a study of identical twins' blood T cells. On the study more broadly: Around 12 libraries, six alpha and six beta, gave some 48 million reads.

This clonotype was picked up many times. Its antigen is unknown. In TCRdb, the 5' RACE reads were re-called with MiXCR into one record per CDR3 protein. This table holds 350,000 to 400,000 distinct CDR3 sequences, around 30% found once. The germline V gene has CDR1 MNHEY and CDR2 SMNVEV (reference sequence). V lost 3 bases, J lost 6 bases, and 12 bases lay in between. CDR3 length: 14 amino acids. Whole-study results and caveats: Abundant TCRbeta CDR3s overlapped more between twins than with unrelated donors. Twin similarity might stem from environmental factors, not only genetics.

Likely shared infections and vaccines: all three twin pairs were reared together. The specimen was PBMCs. The chain carries TRBV27 and TRBJ1-5; D gene uncertain. The sequence was collected from a woman aged 18-49 years in good health. The CDR3 loop reads CASSLEGWGQPQHF. Here the CDR3 DNA reads TGTGCCAGCAGTTTGGAGGGTTGGGGTCAGCCCCAGCATTTT.